This paragraph reports one TCR beta chain. The target antigen is unknown. Subsets obtained from CD4+ cells comprised CD45RA+ naive and CD45RA-negative memory cells. The V gene lost 0 bases and the J gene lost 5 bases, with 9 bases spanning the gap. The CDR3 runs 13 residues. Germline CDR1 reads SGHNT; CDR2 reads YYREEE (reference sequence). Profiling relied on immunoSEQ multiplex PCR, and the TCRdb table lists in-frame clones only, not all of them. The sample consists of more than 2 million clones, more than 90% of them appearing once. This record belongs to a study of shared clonotypes between healthy human individuals. Notes on the study in general: Compared with clonotypes that all four donors shared, non-shared clonotypes had lower generation probabilities. Sampling covered nothing but blood. Tissue TCR repertoires likely differ from those found in blood.

The sample consisted of naive CD4+ T cells sorted from blood. Sample subset: CD45RA+ positively selected. The receptor was isolated from a man aged 18 to 30 in good health. The chain combines TRBV5-4 with TRBJ2-7; possibly TRBD1 for D (5 bases). CDR3 nucleotide sequence: TGTGCCAGCAGCTTGGCAGGGCGTAACGAGCAGTACTTC. Translated, it gives CASSLAGRNEQYF.